This is a list of T cell receptor beta chains from one sample in a study of T-cell reconstitution after alpha-beta-depleted transplantation in children. TCRdb independently ran MiXCR on the PCR reads; one entry per CDR3 protein. This table has around 410,000 distinct CDR3 sequences, roughly a tenth appearing once. The specimen was PBMCs from the stem cell graft donor, collected from the stem cell graft. The receptors originated from a human donor who donated a stem cell graft to a child with acute myeloid leukemia. CDR3s leave out the opening cysteine and the closing phenylalanine or tryptophan.

j_gene	v_gene	len	CDR3aa
TRBJ2-7	TRBV2	11	ASSRGSSYEQY
TRBJ2-7	TRBV5-5	16	ASSLALRGTSGAYEQY
TRBJ1-5	TRBV20-1	10	SAGHTGQPQH
TRBJ2-1	TRBV7-2	13	ASSTLAASYNEQF
TRBJ2-5	TRBV7-3	12	ASSRGSIQETQY
TRBJ2-2	TRBV6-1	13	ATQPRRGGSGELF
TRBJ2-7	TRBV5-1	13	ASGVATGSSYEQY
TRBJ2-1	TRBV20-1	16	SARDVASPGLRLYEQF
TRBJ2-1	TRBV14	12	ASSPSYYVREQF
TRBJ2-1	TRBV11-2	16	ASSLESGVTSSYNEQF
TRBJ2-3	TRBV4-3	14	ASSLGQGAITDTQY
TRBJ2-1	TRBV20-1	12	SARESGPINEQF
TRBJ2-1	TRBV7-9	12	ASSLGPALNEQF
TRBJ2-4	TRBV7-3	13	ASSPSPSAKNIQY
TRBJ1-2	TRBV4-3	14	ASSQDVGANNYGYT
TRBJ2-2	TRBV5-4	12	ASSSSGPPFGLF
TRBJ2-2	TRBV5-1	13	ASSSTRGNTGELF
TRBJ2-1	TRBV2	9	ASSEHQEQF
TRBJ2-5	TRBV9	14	ASSPEELGAGETQY
TRBJ1-1	TRBV6-5	13	ASSFKDRGLTEAF
TRBJ1-1	TRBV5-4	12	ASSLAGGRTEAF
TRBJ2-3	TRBV7-2	14	ASSLRRGRPTDTQY
TRBJ1-2	TRBV4-1	11	ASSPAVNYGYT
TRBJ1-1	TRBV12-3/TRBV12-4	11	ASSDQENTEAF
TRBJ2-5	TRBV6-2/TRBV6-3	10	ASTHGAETQY
TRBJ1-5	TRBV7-9	11	ASSLGATQPQH
TRBJ1-4	TRBV12-3/TRBV12-4	12	ASSFGAGAGKLF
TRBJ1-1	TRBV3-1	12	ASSQNRVGTEAF
TRBJ2-3	TRBV5-1	14	ASSIGTSGGVDTQY
TRBJ2-5	TRBV20-1	11	SASRDPQETQY
TRBJ2-2	TRBV12-3/TRBV12-4	16	ASSHNPSYRGNTGELF
TRBJ1-2	TRBV29-1	9	SVKEADGYT
TRBJ2-3	TRBV20-1	14	SASGVVAGSTDTQY
TRBJ1-2	TRBV5-1	13	ASSLSGLENYGYT
TRBJ2-3	TRBV9	12	ASSVGDSTDTQY
TRBJ2-7	TRBV10-3	11	AISEGGHYEQY
TRBJ2-1	TRBV20-1	12	SFQLAGGKNEQF
TRBJ1-1	TRBV6-2/TRBV6-3	13	ASSYSGGRRTEAF
TRBJ2-1	TRBV5-1	12	ASRPDMNYNEQF
TRBJ1-1	TRBV6-5	12	ASSRVAMNTEAF
TRBJ2-6	TRBV10-3	17	AISEMGQGASSGANVLT
TRBJ1-2	TRBV7-3	14	ASPSPIWAVLDGYT
TRBJ2-1	TRBV7-9	13	ASSPDRIPYNEQF
TRBJ2-5	TRBV20-1	11	SAGLVNEETQY
TRBJ2-3	TRBV3-1	14	ASSPNLGSLQITQY